Listed here are 24 T cell receptor beta chains from one sample, sequenced in a study of blood T cell repertoires in COVID-19. Only in-frame clones appear in the TCRdb table, and some are missing; sequencing was by immunoSEQ multiplex PCR. The repertoire holds some 110,000 clones, with approximately 81% as singletons. What was sequenced was peripheral blood. The receptor set was obtained from a man in his forties or fifties with acute or convalescent COVID-19.

The CDR3, as DNA: TGCAGTGCTAGTTCCCCCTCTAGGTTTGAGACCCAGTACTTC. This sequence encodes CSASSPSRFETQYF. The J gene is TRBJ2-5, the V gene TRBV20-1; D unclear. The CDR3 is 14 amino acids. Trimming took 3 bases from V and 5 from J, leaving 16 bases between them. Per the germline V gene, CDR1 is DFQATT and CDR2 is SNEGSKA (reference sequence).

This clone has just one count. The chain has TRBV10-3 and TRBJ1-6; maybe TRBD1 (5 bases). V lost 6 bases and J 7 bases, leaving 13 bases between the germline ends. CDR1 ENHRY and CDR2 SYGVKD come from the germline V gene. This CDR3 comprises 14 residues. CDR3 sequence reads: CAIRSETENSPLHF. In DNA, the CDR3 is TGTGCCATCAGGTCCGAGACAGAGAATTCACCCCTCCACTTT.

This sequence joins TRBV18 and TRBJ2-1; 8 bases line up with TRBD2. CDR3 size: 11 residues. The germline CDR1 and CDR2 sequences are KGHSH and LQKENI. The CDR3 loop is CSGGSYNEQFF. CDR3 in DNA: TGTTCGGGGGGGTCCTACAATGAGCAGTTCTTC.

The sample holds a few counts of this clone. The chain couples TRBV7-9 to TRBJ1-2, with 11 bases identical to TRBD1. The V gene end was trimmed by 3 bases and the J gene end by 4 bases; junction bases not matched to a gene: 7. Germline V gene data show CDR1 as SEHNR and CDR2 as FQNEAQ (reference sequence). This CDR3 is 16 amino acids long. The CDR3 DNA follows: TGTGCCAGCAGCTTCTACCGGACAGGGGGCGCCTATGGCTACACCTTC. Translating gives CASSFYRTGGAYGYTF.

The V call is TRBV27, the J call TRBJ1-2; D is perhaps TRBD1 (5 bases). CDR1 and CDR2 (germline): MNHEY, SMNVEV (reference sequence). Trimming stripped 5 bases from V and 4 bases from J, with 11 bases between. CDR3 length: 13 residues. CDR3 protein: CASSLVQGYGYTF. CDR3 nucleotides: TGTGCCAGCAGTCTCGTCCAGGGCTATGGCTACACCTTC.

J is TRBJ1-3 and V is TRBV29-1; 7 bases agree with TRBD1. This CDR3 is built from 14 residues. The J segment lost 2 bases and the V segment lost 4 bases, leaving 5 bases of the junction unmatched. CDR1 SQVTM and CDR2 ANQGSEA come from the germline V gene. The CDR3 reads CSVAGQGAGNTIYF. CDR3 DNA: TGCAGCGTTGCCGGGCAGGGGGCTGGAAACACCATATATTTT.

This clone was recorded only once. The chain recombines TRBV6-5 with TRBJ1-5; 9 bases match TRBD1. There are 15 residues in the CDR3. J was trimmed by 0 bases and V by 4 bases; bases with no gene match: 1. Germline V gives CDR1 MNHEY, CDR2 SVGAGI. CDR3: CASSLTGGSNQPQHF. For the CDR3, the DNA is TGTGCCAGCAGTTTGACAGGGGGTAGCAATCAGCCCCAGCATTTT.

V usage is TRBV19 and J usage is TRBJ1-5, with D possibly TRBD1 on 6 matching bases. Per the germline V gene, CDR1 is LNHDA and CDR2 is SQIVND (reference sequence). The CDR3 is 16 amino acids. The V end lost 8 bases, the J end lost 7 bases, and 24 bases lay between the germline ends. The CDR3 sequence is CASHIRGAGVEQPQHF. CDR3 coding DNA: TGTGCCAGTCATATTCGGGGGGCAGGGGTTGAGCAGCCCCAGCATTTT.

This clone was seen more than once but under ten times. The chain recombines TRBV28 with TRBJ1-2, with a possible D match to TRBD1 (6 bases). Trimming removed 4 bases at V and 4 bases at J, with 13 bases between. The CDR3 totals 14 residues. Germline CDR1 MDHEN, CDR2 SYDVKM. CDR3 sequence: CASSSLLGAYGYTF. CDR3 nucleotide sequence: TGTGCCAGCAGTTCCTTGTTGGGGGCCTATGGCTACACCTTC.

The chain has TRBV6-5 and TRBJ1-4, with D possibly TRBD1 on 6 matching bases. The CDR3 has 15 residues. CDR1 is MNHEY, CDR2 SVGAGI, per germline. Trimming stripped 0 bases from V and 1 base from J, with 6 bases between. As DNA, the CDR3 is TGTGCCAGCAGTTACTCAGGGGGAACTAATGAAAAACTGTTTTTT. The encoded protein is CASSYSGGTNEKLFF.

The chain's CDR3 is CASSPGTGAGGEQFF. DNA for the CDR3: TGTGCCAGCAGCCCAGGGACAGGGGCTGGAGGTGAGCAGTTCTTC. The chain combines TRBV9 with TRBJ2-1; 10 nucleotides line up with TRBD1. Germline CDR1 reads SGDLS; CDR2 reads YYNGEE. This CDR3 has 15 amino acids. V was pared by 4 bases and J by 9 bases, with 10 bases of the junction left unmatched.

The V gene is TRBV6-5, the J gene TRBJ1-1; maybe TRBD1 (6 bases). There are 14 residues in the CDR3. The germline V gene encodes CDR1 MNHEY and CDR2 SVGAGI. Trimming left V 5 bases short and J 1 base short, with 11 bases between. CDR3 in DNA: TGTGCCAGCAGTAGGGACACAGGGAACACTGAAGCTTTCTTT. It translates to CASSRDTGNTEAFF.

This clone has only one observation. The chain uses TRBV12-3 or TRBV12-4 and TRBJ2-1; a possible D gene is TRBD2 (6 bases). CDR3 length: 12 residues. V lost 6 bases and J lost 13, with 16 bases in between. CDR3 in DNA: TGTGCCAGCAGCTACCATAGCGGACCCCAGTTCTTC. Its translation is CASSYHSGPQFF.

J is TRBJ2-3 and V is TRBV5-8; 7 nucleotides agree with TRBD2. J lost 2 bases, V lost 0 bases, and 9 bases had no gene match. CDR3 length equals 17 residues. CDR1 and CDR2 (germline): SGHTS, YDEGEE. The CDR3 region is CASSLAKIAGSTDTQYF. In nucleotides, the CDR3 is TGTGCCAGCAGCTTGGCCAAGATAGCGGGCTCCACAGATACGCAGTATTTT.

The chain combines TRBV5-1 with TRBJ2-2; D unclear. Germline CDR1 SGHRS, CDR2 YFSETQ. Between the trimmed V and J ends, which lost 4 bases and 6 bases, there was a span of 16 bases. The CDR3 is 15 residues long. The CDR3 protein is CASSIDHSSSGELFF. The DNA of the CDR3 is TGCGCCAGCAGCATTGACCATAGCTCGTCCGGGGAGCTGTTTTTT.

The J gene is TRBJ2-1, the V gene TRBV27; maybe TRBD1 (6 bases). Looked up from germline, CDR1 is MNHEY and CDR2 is SMNVEV (reference sequence). Between the trimmed V and J ends, which lost 6 bases and 5 bases, there was a span of 11 bases. CDR3 length equals 13 residues. CDR3 sequence: CASRGTNNNEQFF. CDR3 DNA: TGTGCCAGCAGGGGGACAAATAACAATGAGCAGTTCTTC.

V is TRBV6-7 and J is TRBJ2-1; D is perhaps TRBD2 (5 bases). TRBV6-7 is labeled an ORF, and its function is uncertain. Trimming took 6 bases from V and 2 from J, leaving 17 bases between them. The CDR3 is 16 residues long. The CDR3 DNA sequence: TGTGCCAGCAGCACTTGGGGAAGCGGCCCCTACAATGAGCAGTTCTTC. Translated, it gives CASSTWGSGPYNEQFF.

The chain recombines TRBV5-1 with TRBJ1-5; 8 bases are a match to TRBD1. With V trimmed by 4 bases and J by 0 bases, 3 bases remained unmatched. Germline lookup yields CDR1 SGHRS and CDR2 YFSETQ. This CDR3 region has 15 residues. The CDR3: CASSPGTGSNQPQHF. DNA of the CDR3: TGCGCCAGCAGCCCTGGGACAGGTAGCAATCAGCCCCAGCATTTT.

The chain uses TRBV5-1 and TRBJ2-4; 7 positions agree with TRBD1. V gave up 1 base and J gave up 6 bases; unmatched junction bases: 7. Germline V gene lookup returns CDR1 SGHRS and CDR2 YFSETQ. The CDR3 totals 15 residues. Here the CDR3 DNA reads TGCGCCAGCAGCTTGTACACAGGGGCGGGAAACATTCAGTACTTC. As protein: CASSLYTGAGNIQYF.

The gene calls are TRBV5-1 and TRBJ2-1, with D tentatively TRBD2 (6 bases). The CDR3 contains 15 residues. V lost 2 bases and J lost 4, with 13 bases in between. CDR1 and CDR2 (germline): SGHRS, YFSETQ. The CDR3 reads CASSFMGEAYNEQFF. The DNA for the CDR3 is TGCGCCAGCAGCTTCATGGGGGAGGCTTACAATGAGCAGTTCTTC.

This chain connects TRBV27 to TRBJ2-1; 9 bases are a match to TRBD1. Germline CDR1 reads MNHEY; CDR2 reads SMNVEV (reference sequence). With 4 bases clipped from V and 7 bases from J, the junction kept 11 bases outside the gene matches. This CDR3 has 16 residues. The CDR3 reads CASSSPGQGLGNEQFF. Here the CDR3 DNA reads TGTGCCAGCAGTTCCCCCGGACAGGGGCTTGGGAATGAGCAGTTCTTC.

In this sample, this clone turned up a few times. This chain links TRBV7-9 with TRBJ1-3, with a weak D call TRBD1 (6 bases). Trimming took 4 bases from V and 2 from J, leaving 15 bases between them. Germline V gene sequence: CDR1 SEHNR, CDR2 FQNEAQ (reference sequence). The CDR3 spans 16 residues. The CDR3 sequence is CASSWPQGPTGNTIYF. CDR3 nucleotides: TGTGCCAGCAGCTGGCCACAGGGACCTACTGGAAACACCATATATTTT.

The gene calls are TRBV10-3 and TRBJ1-6; 7 positions match TRBD1. The ends lost 9 bases at V and 2 bases at J; junction bases unmatched: 10. CDR1 and CDR2 from the germline V gene are ENHRY and SYGVKD. This CDR3 has 16 amino acids. The DNA of the CDR3 is TGTGCCATTAACACACCTACAGGGGCCTATAATTCACCCCTCCACTTT. Protein: CAINTPTGAYNSPLHF.

The J gene is TRBJ1-2, the V gene TRBV3-1 (or the pseudogene TRBV3-2); D perhaps matches TRBD1 (5 bases). The CDR3 has 15 amino acids. Per the germline V gene, CDR1 is LGHDT and CDR2 is YNNKEL (reference sequence). V lost 4 bases and J 1 base, leaving 13 bases between the germline ends. The CDR3, as DNA: TGTGCCAGCAGCCCCTGGGGGGGAGTTAACTATGGCTACACCTTC. Protein sequence: CASSPWGGVNYGYTF.